Following are 17 T cell receptor beta chains from one sample sequenced in a study of Graves' ophthalmopathy and Graves' hyperthyroidism. Amplified material comprised TCR beta CDR3 regions derived from RNA transcripts. The library came from an HTBI-primed first-round RT-PCR and a second-round multiplex PCR. In TCRdb, the multiplex PCR reads were re-called with MiXCR into one record per CDR3 protein. Of over 200,000 distinct CDR3 sequences listed, over 25% are singletons. Sequences were obtained from peripheral blood. The receptor source for this set is a man aged 50 or older with Graves' ophthalmopathy.

This clonotype was seen ten or more times. V usage is TRBV29-1 and J usage is TRBJ1-3, with D possibly TRBD1 on 6 matching bases. This CDR3 is built from 13 residues. Germline loops: CDR1 SQVTM, CDR2 ANQGSEA. Deletions cut 4 bases from V and 7 bases from J, with 14 bases between. The CDR3 DNA is TGCAGCGTTGCCCCCGGGGGGCGGAACACCATATATTTT. Translation gives CSVAPGGRNTIYF.

This clonotype was detected ten times or more. The chain couples TRBV6-5 to TRBJ1-5, with D uncertain. V was trimmed by 5 bases and J by 2 bases, leaving 13 bases between them. Germline-derived CDR1 and CDR2 are MNHEY and SVGAGI. CDR3 length equals 15 residues. CDR3 coding DNA: TGTGCCAGCAGTCCGCTCCCAACGGGCAATCAGCCCCAGCATTTT. This translates into CASSPLPTGNQPQHF.

This clonotype was recorded at least ten times. CDR3 DNA sequence: TGCTCGGCACGGGAGGGGTCCTACGAGCAGTACTTC. Protein: CSAREGSYEQYF. The chain carries TRBV29-1 and TRBJ2-7; the match to TRBD2 covers 8 bases. CDR1 and CDR2 from the germline V gene are SQVTM and ANQGSEA. This CDR3 is built from 12 residues.

This clonotype came up many times. This chain joins TRBV12-3 or TRBV12-4 and TRBJ2-7; D could derive from TRBD1 or TRBD2 (5 bases each). The CDR3 spans 17 residues. Between the trimmed V and J ends, which lost 3 bases and 0 bases, there was a span of 18 bases. The CDR3 region is CASSFTGAGRSSYEQYF. CDR3 in DNA: TGTGCCAGCAGTTTTACCGGGGCTGGGAGAAGCTCCTACGAGCAGTACTTC.

This clonotype was counted at least ten times. This chain links TRBV7-2 with TRBJ2-5; possibly TRBD2 for D (5 bases). Germline CDR1 and CDR2: SGHTA and FQGNSA. The CDR3 covers 15 residues. V dropped 6 bases and J dropped 4 bases, with 18 bases sitting between them. The CDR3 DNA sequence: TGTGCCAGCAGTTATAAAGCTGGGAGAGGAGAGACCCAGTACTTC. Its translation: CASSYKAGRGETQYF.

The V call is TRBV7-2, the J call TRBJ2-7; unclear D gene. Trimming cost V 1 base and J 0 bases, with 10 bases left between them. From germline, CDR1 is SGHTA and CDR2 FQGNSA. This CDR3 has 15 amino acids. The CDR3 here is CASSLGGVLSYEQYF. CDR3 DNA: TGTGCCAGCAGCTTAGGAGGTGTCCTCTCCTACGAGCAGTACTTC.

In its sample, this clonotype was seen once. The chain combines TRBV4-1 with TRBJ1-6; TRBD1 matches at 7 bases. J gave up 9 bases and V 1 base, and 3 bases lay outside the gene matches. CDR1 is MGHRA, CDR2 YSYEKL, per germline. This CDR3 is built from 14 residues. The CDR3 DNA sequence: TGCGCCAGCAGCCAAGGAGACAGGGTTTCACCCCTCCACTTT. Its translation is CASSQGDRVSPLHF.

This clonotype has at least ten counts. The V and J genes are TRBV29-1 and TRBJ1-1; 8 positions match TRBD1. Trimming cost V 6 bases and J 3 bases; bases outside gene matches: 9. This CDR3 is built from 14 residues. In germline, CDR1 is SQVTM, CDR2 ANQGSEA. The DNA of the CDR3 is TGCAGCGTGAGGGACAGGCCGTTTGACACTGAAGCTTTCTTT. Its protein is CSVRDRPFDTEAFF.

This clonotype has a count of ten or more. Written as DNA, the CDR3 is TGTGCCAGCAGTTTAGCGGGGGCTGGGGCCAACGTCCTGACTTTC. Protein product: CASSLAGAGANVLTF. The gene calls are TRBV28 and TRBJ2-6, with 7 bases identical to TRBD2. The CDR3 totals 15 residues. Germline trimming cut 2 bases from V and 2 bases from J; bases unmatched to any gene: 0. Per germline, CDR1 MDHEN and CDR2 SYDVKM. Full variable domain (outside the CDR3, taken from reference TRBV28 and TRBJ2-6): DVKVTQSSRYLVKRTGEKVFLECVQDMDHENMFWYRQDPGLGLRLIYFSYDVKMKEKGDIPEGYSVSREKKERFSLILESASTNQTSMYLCASSLAGAGANVLTFGAGSRLTVL.

V and J are TRBV6-5 and TRBJ1-2, with D perhaps TRBD1 (5 bases). From germline, CDR1 is MNHEY and CDR2 SVGAGI. V was pared by 3 bases and J by 2 bases, with 13 bases between. The CDR3 spans 15 residues. CDR3: CASSYSYRQNYGYTF. The CDR3 DNA sequence: TGTGCCAGCAGTTATAGTTATCGACAGAACTATGGCTACACCTTC.

This clonotype appeared many times. The genes are TRBV6-4 and TRBJ2-2; tentative D call: TRBD1 (6 bases). Germline V lookup: CDR1 MRHNA, CDR2 SNTAGT. V was trimmed by 5 bases and J by 1 base, leaving 32 bases between them. There are 22 residues in the CDR3. The CDR3 region has the DNA TGTGCCAGCAGTCACCCTCCACCGTCTGGCAGGGGCCAACTAAAGAACACCGGGGAGCTGTTTTTT. Its translation: CASSHPPPSGRGQLKNTGELFF.

The chain links TRBV28 to TRBJ2-2; 9 nucleotides align to TRBD1. The CDR3 spans 15 residues. The J segment lost 3 bases and the V segment lost 4 bases, leaving 3 bases of the junction unmatched. Germline values: CDR1 MDHEN, CDR2 SYDVKM. The CDR3 region has the DNA TGTGCCAGCAGTTGGGACAGGGATGACACCGGGGAGCTGTTTTTT. Translating it yields CASSWDRDDTGELFF.

This clonotype was recorded many times. CDR3: CASSFYSRGAFF. The CDR3 DNA sequence: TGTGCCAGCAGTTTTTATAGCCGCGGAGCTTTCTTT. This rearrangement joins TRBV12-3 or TRBV12-4 to TRBJ1-1; D call uncertain. This CDR3 contains 12 residues. Trimming took off 3 bases at V and 10 bases at J, with 12 bases between the two ends.

This clonotype has at least ten counts. The chain carries TRBV28 and TRBJ1-1, with 9 bases fitting TRBD1. Germline CDR1 reads MDHEN; CDR2 reads SYDVKM. CDR3 length: 14 residues. Trimming at V came to 7 bases and at J to 5 bases, leaving 8 bases not matched to a gene. CDR3 in DNA: TGTGCCAGCAAGTCCGGGACAGGGTGGACTGAAGCTTTCTTT. It encodes CASKSGTGWTEAFF.

This clonotype appeared many times. This chain links TRBV12-3 or TRBV12-4 with TRBJ1-2, with unresolved D. The CDR3 length is 13 residues. V was trimmed by 6 bases and J by 2 bases, leaving 10 bases between them. DNA for the CDR3: TGTGCCAGCAGCGCGAGCAAGAACTATGGCTACACCTTC. Amino acids: CASSASKNYGYTF.

The chain carries TRBV6-1 and TRBJ1-6; possibly TRBD1 for D (5 bases). The CDR3 consists of 15 residues. The germline CDR1 and CDR2 sequences are MNHNS and SASEGT. The germline V and J ends were trimmed by 5 bases and 0 bases, with 8 bases remaining between them. The CDR3, as DNA: TGTGCCAGCAGTAAGGACAACTCCTATAATTCACCCCTCCACTTT. Translating it yields CASSKDNSYNSPLHF.

The chain joins TRBV6-5 to TRBJ2-7; 10 bases agree with TRBD1. The ends lost 4 bases at V and 5 bases at J; junction bases unmatched: 8. CDR3 size: 15 residues. From germline, CDR1 is MNHEY and CDR2 SVGAGI. The CDR3 here is CASSWGRDRGHEQYF. The CDR3 DNA reads TGTGCCAGCAGTTGGGGCCGGGACAGGGGCCACGAGCAGTACTTC.